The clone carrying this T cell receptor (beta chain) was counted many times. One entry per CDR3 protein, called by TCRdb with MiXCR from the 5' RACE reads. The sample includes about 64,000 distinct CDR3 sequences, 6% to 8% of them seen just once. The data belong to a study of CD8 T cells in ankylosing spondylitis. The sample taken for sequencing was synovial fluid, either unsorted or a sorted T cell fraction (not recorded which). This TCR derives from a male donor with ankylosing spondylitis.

The CDR3 coding sequence is TGCAGGGCGGAGGACTCGAGCTCCTACAATGAGCAGTTCTTC. This translates into CRAEDSSSYNEQFF. The V call is TRBV20-1, the J call TRBJ2-1, with D perhaps matching TRBD2 (5 bases). The CDR3 runs to 14 residues. Germline CDR1 DFQATT, CDR2 SNEGSKA (reference sequence).